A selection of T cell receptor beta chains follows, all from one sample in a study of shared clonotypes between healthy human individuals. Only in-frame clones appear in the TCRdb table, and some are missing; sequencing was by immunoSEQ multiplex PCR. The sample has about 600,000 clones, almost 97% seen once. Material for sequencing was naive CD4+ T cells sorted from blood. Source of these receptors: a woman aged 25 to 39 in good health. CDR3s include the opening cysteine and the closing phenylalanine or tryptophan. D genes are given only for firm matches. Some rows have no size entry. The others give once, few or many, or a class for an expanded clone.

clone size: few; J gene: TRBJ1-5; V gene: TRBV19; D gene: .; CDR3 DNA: TGTGCCAGTAGTCCTTATAGCAATCAGCCCCAGCATTTT; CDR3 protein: CASSPYSNQPQHF
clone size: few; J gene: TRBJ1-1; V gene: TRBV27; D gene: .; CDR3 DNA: TGTGCCAGCAGTTTACGGGGAGTCGGTGAAGCTTTCTTT; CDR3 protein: CASSLRGVGEAFF
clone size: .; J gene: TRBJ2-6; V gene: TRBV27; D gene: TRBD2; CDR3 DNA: TGTGCCAGCAGTCGGACTAGCGGGAGGTTCTCTGGGGCCAACGTCCTGACTTTC; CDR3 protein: CASSRTSGRFSGANVLTF
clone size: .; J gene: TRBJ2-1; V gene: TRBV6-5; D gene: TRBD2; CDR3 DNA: TGTGCCAGCAGTCTACTAGCGGGAGGGTACAATGAGCAGTTCTTC; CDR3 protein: CASSLLAGGYNEQFF
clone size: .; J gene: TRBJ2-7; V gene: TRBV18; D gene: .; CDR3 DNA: TGTGCCAGCTCACCTGTAGAGGGGTTAACCTACGAGCAGTACTTC; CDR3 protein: CASSPVEGLTYEQYF
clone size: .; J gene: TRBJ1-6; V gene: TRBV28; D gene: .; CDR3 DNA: TGTGCCAGCAGTGAAAGCCTGACAGTAAATTCACCCCTCCACTTT; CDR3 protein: CASSESLTVNSPLHF
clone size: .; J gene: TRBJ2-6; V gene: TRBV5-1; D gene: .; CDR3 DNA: TGCGCCAGCAGCCAGGAGGGGCCTGGGGCCAACGTCCTGACTTTC; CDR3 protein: CASSQEGPGANVLTF
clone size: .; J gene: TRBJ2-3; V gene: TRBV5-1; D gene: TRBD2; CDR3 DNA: TGCGCCAGCAGCTCTTTAGCGGGAGGCACAGATACGCAGTATTTT; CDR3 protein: CASSSLAGGTDTQYF
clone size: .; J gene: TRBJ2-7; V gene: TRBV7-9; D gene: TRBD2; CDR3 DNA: TGTGCCAGCAGCTTAGCACTAGCGAGCTCCTACGAGCAGTACTTC; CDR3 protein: CASSLALASSYEQYF
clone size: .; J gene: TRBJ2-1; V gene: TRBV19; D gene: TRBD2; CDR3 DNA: TGTGCCAGTAGTATACAAGCGGGAGGGCGAAATGAGCAGTTCTTC; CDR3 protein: CASSIQAGGRNEQFF
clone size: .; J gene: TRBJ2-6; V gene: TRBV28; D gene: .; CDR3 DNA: TGTGCCAGCAGTTCGCCGGGGATGGGACACCCCTCTGGGGCCAACGTCCTGACTTTC; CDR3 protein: CASSSPGMGHPSGANVLTF